The sequence of this TCR beta chain was determined in a study of cytomegalovirus exposure and HLA in healthy donors. Points on this clone: The antigen is undetermined.

Overall study results and limits: Several of the most significant clusters were apparently associated with common viral pathogens in a later analysis. Fewer N-insertions (relative to the 666-donor mean) were reportedly seen in an Asian-associated ancestry cluster in a later analysis.

Germline CDR1 is GTSNPN and CDR2 is SVGIG (reference sequence). Deletions cut 5 bases from V and 9 bases from J, with 18 bases between. The CDR3 loop spans 13 amino acids. The PCR made use of 60 Vbeta and 13 Jbeta primers. The table came from immunoSEQ multiplex PCR; TCRdb's copy has only in-frame clones and leaves some out. The data contain under 250,000 clones, 82% of them singletons. Sequencing was carried out using PBMCs. The V call is TRBV30, the J call TRBJ2-3; a possible D gene is TRBD1 (6 bases). The clonotype comes from a woman in her thirties or forties in good health and CMV-seronegative. CDR3 loop: CAWALDSRGTQYF. In DNA, the CDR3 is TGTGCCTGGGCCCTGGACAGCCGAGGGACGCAGTATTTT.